Shown below are 30 T cell receptor beta chains from a single sample sequenced in a study of T cell responses to AZD1222 COVID-19 vaccine. Sequenced by immunoSEQ multiplex PCR; TCRdb stores in-frame clones only, minus some. The sample has 150,000 to 200,000 clones, about 93% seen once. The specimen was peripheral blood, collected on day 0 of AZD1222 vaccination. The receptors shown here come from an adult in good health.

The chain is built from TRBV5-1 and TRBJ1-1; D unclear. Germline CDR1 and CDR2: SGHRS and YFSETQ. The V and J ends lost 0 bases and 2 bases respectively, with 11 bases between them. This CDR3 region has 15 residues. The CDR3 DNA sequence: TGCGCCAGCAGCTTGGCACGGGATACTAACACTGAAGCTTTCTTT. Protein: CASSLARDTNTEAFF.

J is TRBJ2-1 and V is TRBV10-3; D possibly matches TRBD1 or TRBD2 (5 bases each). CDR1 and CDR2 (germline): ENHRY, SYGVKD. The CDR3 is 12 amino acids. The V end was cut by 8 bases, the J end by 8 bases, with 13 bases between. CDR3 sequence reads: CAIGSDSDEQFF. The CDR3 nucleotides read TGTGCCATCGGGAGTGACAGCGATGAGCAGTTCTTC.

The V gene is TRBV29-1, the J gene TRBJ1-2; unclear D gene. Per the germline V gene, CDR1 is SQVTM and CDR2 is ANQGSEA. Trimming took off 0 bases at V and 8 bases at J, with 4 bases between the two ends. The CDR3 sequence is 10 residues long. The CDR3 protein is CSVEDRGYTF. For the CDR3, the DNA is TGCAGCGTTGAAGACAGGGGCTACACCTTC. Full variable domain (missing parts from reference TRBV29-1 and TRBJ1-2): SAVISQKPSRDICQRGTSLTIQCQVDSQVTMMFWYRQQPGQSLTLIATANQGSEATYESGFVIDKFPISRPNLTFSTLTVSNMSPEDSSIYLCSVEDRGYTFGSGTRLTVV.

CDR3 residues: CATSRVHEQFF. The CDR3 region has the DNA TGTGCCACCAGCAGGGTCCATGAGCAGTTCTTC. The V gene is TRBV24-1, the J gene TRBJ2-1; a weak D match, TRBD1 (5 bases). Germline V gene sequence: CDR1 KGHDR, CDR2 SFDVKD. There are 11 residues in the CDR3. V gave up 7 bases and J gave up 8 bases, with 8 bases separating them.

The chain recombines TRBV3-1 (or the pseudogene TRBV3-2) with TRBJ2-1; 11 nucleotides line up with TRBD2. The CDR3 runs 16 residues. Germline V CDR1 and CDR2: LGHDT, YNNKEL (reference sequence). V was clipped by 3 bases and J by 15 bases; unmatched bases: 16. CDR3 DNA sequence: TGTGCCAGCAGCCACGAATCCGGGACTAGCGGAACTACCGCGTTCTTC. Translation gives CASSHESGTSGTTAFF.

The chain carries TRBV27 and TRBJ2-2; D is unresolved. Germline-derived CDR1 and CDR2 are MNHEY and SMNVEV (reference sequence). The V gene lost 2 bases and the J gene lost 7 bases, with 5 bases spanning the gap. The CDR3 spans 12 residues. CDR3 protein: CASSLRGGELFF. The CDR3 DNA follows: TGTGCCAGCAGTTTACGTGGCGGGGAGCTGTTTTTT.

This clone was picked up many times. The V call is TRBV6-1, the J call TRBJ2-6; D perhaps matches TRBD2 (5 bases). This CDR3 has 15 amino acids. V dropped 1 base and J dropped 8 bases, with 12 bases sitting between them. Germline CDR1 reads MNHNS; CDR2 reads SASEGT. CDR3 in amino acids: CASSEGVEGSNVLTF. The CDR3 DNA sequence: TGTGCCAGCAGTGAAGGGGTTGAGGGATCCAACGTCCTGACTTTC.

The chain employs TRBV2 and TRBJ1-2; D is uncertain. The V end was cut by 8 bases, the J end by 2 bases, with 21 bases between. The CDR3 contains 16 residues. From germline, CDR1 is SNHLY and CDR2 FYNNEI. CDR3 DNA sequence: TGTGCCAGCGTAAAGGACGCTGCACTCTTCAACTATGGCTACACCTTC. Protein sequence: CASVKDAALFNYGYTF. Looking up the rest from reference TRBV2 and TRBJ1-2 gives the full variable domain: EPEVTQTPSHQVTQMGQEVILRCVPISNHLYFYWYRQILGQKVEFLVSFYNNEISEKSEIFDDQFSVERPDGSNFTLKIRSTKLEDSAMYFCASVKDAALFNYGYTFGSGTRLTVV.

The chain uses TRBV5-1 and TRBJ1-1, with 10 bases that match TRBD1. V dropped 7 bases and J dropped 2; count of bases not matched to a gene: 5. Germline V CDR1 and CDR2: SGHRS, YFSETQ. This CDR3 region has 14 residues. The chain's CDR3 is CASRDRGPNTEAFF. In DNA form, the CDR3 reads TGCGCCAGCCGGGACAGGGGTCCAAACACTGAAGCTTTCTTT.

The chain combines TRBV19 with TRBJ1-5; no firm D call. Germline assignment: CDR1 LNHDA and CDR2 SQIVND (reference sequence). The CDR3 covers 15 residues. Between the trimmed V and J ends, which lost 5 bases and 0 bases, there was a span of 11 bases. In DNA form, the CDR3 reads TGTGCCAGTAGTTTAAGGGATTTTAGCAATCAGCCCCAGCATTTT. Encoded protein: CASSLRDFSNQPQHF.

The rearrangement links TRBV7-9 to TRBJ1-6; D remains ambiguous. With 6 bases removed from V and 2 bases from J, the gap between germline ends came to 14 bases. The CDR3 extends over 16 amino acids. Germline CDR1 SEHNR, CDR2 FQNEAQ (reference sequence). This chain's CDR3 is CASSPKARTYNSPLHF. The CDR3 DNA follows: TGTGCCAGCAGTCCCAAAGCACGGACCTATAATTCACCCCTCCACTTT.

The chain carries TRBV7-2 and TRBJ2-5, with D possibly matching TRBD1 (6 bases). Trimming cost V 5 bases and J 4 bases, with 17 bases left between them. The CDR3 is 15 amino acids. Germline V gene sequence: CDR1 SGHTA, CDR2 FQGNSA. DNA of the CDR3: TGTGCCAGCAGCGCTGGGACACCCTGGGGAGAGACCCAGTACTTC. It is translated as CASSAGTPWGETQYF.

The chain has TRBV5-1 and TRBJ2-6; the D is unclear. V shed 0 bases and J shed 0 bases, with 4 bases lying between them. There are 15 residues in the CDR3. Germline V gene data show CDR1 as SGHRS and CDR2 as YFSETQ. The CDR3 region has the DNA TGCGCCAGCAGCTTGGGGAGCTCTGGGGCCAACGTCCTGACTTTC. Its protein is CASSLGSSGANVLTF.

The chain has TRBV4-1 and TRBJ2-1; D may be TRBD2 (6 bases). The CDR3 sequence is 16 residues long. Germline CDR1 reads MGHRA; CDR2 reads YSYEKL. Trimming took 4 bases from V and 0 from J, leaving 13 bases between them. DNA for the CDR3: TGCGCCAGCAGCCTCGCCCGGGGGAGCTCCTACAATGAGCAGTTCTTC. Translated, it gives CASSLARGSSYNEQFF.

The chain's CDR3 is CASSLSQSRGAEAFF. CDR3 DNA sequence: TGTGCCAGCAGTTTATCCCAGAGCAGGGGCGCAGAAGCTTTCTTT. This chain uses TRBV28 with TRBJ1-1, with D possibly matching TRBD1 (6 bases). Per the germline V gene, CDR1 is MDHEN and CDR2 is SYDVKM. The CDR3 covers 15 residues. Trimming removed 1 base at V and 8 bases at J, with 17 bases between.

The DNA of the CDR3 is TGTGCCAGCAGTCCACACGGACGGCGCCACTATGGCTACACCTTC. This translates into CASSPHGRRHYGYTF. The V call is TRBV28, the J call TRBJ1-2; D is ambiguous. The CDR3 sequence is 15 residues long. Germline CDR1 MDHEN, CDR2 SYDVKM. Trimming stripped 5 bases from V and 3 bases from J, with 16 bases between.

The chain joins TRBV3-1 (or the pseudogene TRBV3-2) to TRBJ1-3; D not certain. CDR3 length: 15 amino acids. Germline CDR1 reads LGHDT; CDR2 reads YNNKEL (reference sequence). Trimming took 2 bases from V and 1 from J, leaving 9 bases between them. The CDR3 reads CASSQYGGSGNTIYF. The CDR3 region has the DNA TGTGCCAGCAGCCAATACGGCGGGTCTGGAAACACCATATATTTT.

This chain joins TRBV6-5 and TRBJ1-1; D not resolved. The V gene's germline CDR1 is MNHEY and CDR2 SVGAGI. The CDR3 has 15 amino acids. V lost 2 bases to trimming and J lost 2 bases, with 12 bases between them. The CDR3 coding sequence is TGTGCCAGCAGTTACGGGGTCGGGGTTAACACTGAAGCTTTCTTT. Translated, it gives CASSYGVGVNTEAFF.

The chain uses TRBV6-5 and TRBJ1-1; D ambiguous. Between the trimmed V and J ends, which lost 2 bases and 4 bases, there was a span of 14 bases. CDR1 and CDR2 (germline): MNHEY, SVGAGI. The CDR3 is made up of 15 amino acids. The CDR3 region has the DNA TGTGCCAGCAGTTACGTCCCCTCGAGAGGCACTGAAGCTTTCTTT. Amino acid sequence: CASSYVPSRGTEAFF.

The CDR3 nucleotides read TGTGCCAGCAGATCCTTCATAATTGGCAGGAACACTGAAGCTTTCTTT. This gives the protein CASRSFIIGRNTEAFF. The chain is built from TRBV27 and TRBJ1-1; no clear D. CDR1 and CDR2 (germline): MNHEY, SMNVEV (reference sequence). The CDR3 consists of 16 residues. Trimming removed 6 bases from V and 1 base from J, with 18 bases in between.

The chain is built from TRBV30 and TRBJ1-6; the D is unclear. Germline CDR1 is GTSNPN and CDR2 is SVGIG (reference sequence). V shed 5 bases and J shed 8 bases, with 4 bases lying between them. This CDR3 spans 10 amino acids. CDR3 bases: TGTGCCTGGGGGTATTCACCCCTCCACTTT. This gives the protein CAWGYSPLHF.

The chain links TRBV21-1 to TRBJ1-1; TRBD1, the D gene given by the table, was not confirmed from the DNA. TRBV21-1 is listed as a pseudogene. This CDR3 has 14 amino acids. The CDR3, as DNA: TGTGCCAGCGATCCCAGGGGGCTTGACACTGAAGCTTTCTTT. Translating it yields CASDPRGLDTEAFF.

The chain has TRBV25-1 and TRBJ2-5; D might be TRBD2 (5 bases). This CDR3 is built from 16 residues. V lost 1 base, J lost 4 bases, and 16 bases lay in between. Germline assignment: CDR1 MGHDK and CDR2 SYGVNS. In DNA, the CDR3 is TGTGCCAGCAGTGAATCGGGGAGAAGCGGTAGAGAGACCCAGTACTTC. This gives the protein CASSESGRSGRETQYF.

V is TRBV27 and J is TRBJ2-5; 11 positions match TRBD2. V trimming: 7 bases; J trimming: 0 bases; junction bases outside the gene matches: 10. The CDR3 is 17 amino acids. CDR1 is MNHEY and CDR2 is SMNVEV in the germline V gene (reference sequence). CDR3 loop: CASTKLAGGAYQETQYF. The DNA for the CDR3 is TGTGCCAGCACCAAGCTAGCGGGAGGCGCGTACCAAGAGACCCAGTACTTC.

V usage is TRBV10-2 and J usage is TRBJ1-5; 7 bases line up with TRBD1. V gave up 4 bases and J gave up 4 bases; unmatched junction bases: 7. CDR3 length: 15 amino acids. Germline CDR1 WSHSY, CDR2 SAAADI. In nucleotides, the CDR3 is TGCGCCAGCAGTGTTAAACAGGGGCCTAATCAGCCCCAGCATTTT. Its translation is CASSVKQGPNQPQHF.

V gene TRBV2 combines with J gene TRBJ1-5, with D uncertain. Germline V gives CDR1 SNHLY, CDR2 FYNNEI. This CDR3 has 13 residues. Deletions cut 8 bases from V and 4 bases from J, with 12 bases between. The chain's CDR3 is CASSQRMNQPQHF. CDR3 coding DNA: TGTGCCAGCTCCCAACGGATGAATCAGCCCCAGCATTTT.

The V call is TRBV4-1, the J call TRBJ2-3; D is uncertain. V lost 1 base, J lost 8 bases, and 4 bases lay in between. There are 11 residues in the CDR3. Per germline, CDR1 MGHRA and CDR2 YSYEKL. The CDR3 sequence is CASSQGATQYF. The DNA of the CDR3 is TGCGCCAGCAGCCAAGGTGCTACGCAGTATTTT.

This chain uses TRBV27 with TRBJ1-5, with D possibly being TRBD1 (5 bases). V shed 5 bases and J shed 4 bases, with 6 bases lying between them. Germline V lookup: CDR1 MNHEY, CDR2 SMNVEV (reference sequence). This CDR3 comprises 12 residues. The CDR3 is CASSRQNQPQHF. DNA for the CDR3: TGTGCCAGCAGTAGACAGAATCAGCCCCAGCATTTT.

The chain has TRBV20-1 and TRBJ1-1; D unresolved. The V end was cut by 8 bases, the J end by 6 bases, with 13 bases between. The CDR3 has 11 residues. Germline V gives CDR1 DFQATT, CDR2 SNEGSKA (reference sequence). CDR3 DNA sequence: TGCAGTCTTAGACCCCGCGCTGAAGCTTTCTTT. This encodes CSLRPRAEAFF.

The chain carries TRBV15 and TRBJ1-3; D remains ambiguous. CDR3 length: 13 residues. The germline V gene encodes CDR1 LNHNV and CDR2 YYDKDF (reference sequence). V lost 0 bases and J lost 6, with 6 bases in between. For the CDR3, the DNA is TGTGCCACCAGCAGAGATCCCGCAAACACCATATATTTT. Amino acid sequence: CATSRDPANTIYF.